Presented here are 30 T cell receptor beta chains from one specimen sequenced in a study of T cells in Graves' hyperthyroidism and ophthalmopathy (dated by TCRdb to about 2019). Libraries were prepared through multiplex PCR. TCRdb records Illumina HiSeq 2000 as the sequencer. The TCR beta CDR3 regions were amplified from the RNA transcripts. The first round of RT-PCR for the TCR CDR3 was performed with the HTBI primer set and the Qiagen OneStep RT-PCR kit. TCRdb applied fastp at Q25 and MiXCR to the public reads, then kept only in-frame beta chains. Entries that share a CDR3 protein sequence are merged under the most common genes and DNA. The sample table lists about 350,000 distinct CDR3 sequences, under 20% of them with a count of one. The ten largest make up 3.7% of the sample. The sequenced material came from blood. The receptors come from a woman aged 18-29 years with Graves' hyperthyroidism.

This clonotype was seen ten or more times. The CDR3 DNA follows: TGTGCCACCAGCAGAGATGGCTGGGTCCGAGGACAGGGAACGGAGACCCAGTACTTC. Encoded protein: CATSRDGWVRGQGTETQYF. The chain couples TRBV15 to TRBJ2-5; TRBD1 aligns across 8 bases. V trimming: 0 bases; J trimming: 5 bases; junction bases outside the gene matches: 17. This CDR3 region has 19 residues. Germline CDR1 is LNHNV and CDR2 is YYDKDF (reference sequence).

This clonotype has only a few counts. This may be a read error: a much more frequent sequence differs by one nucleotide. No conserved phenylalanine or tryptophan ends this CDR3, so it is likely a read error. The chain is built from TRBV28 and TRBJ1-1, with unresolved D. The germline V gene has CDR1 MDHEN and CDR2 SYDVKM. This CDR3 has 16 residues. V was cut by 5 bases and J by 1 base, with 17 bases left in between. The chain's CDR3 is CASSRFFRLWNTEAFY. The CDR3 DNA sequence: TGTGCCAGCAGTCGGTTTTTCCGATTGTGGAACACTGAAGCTTTCTAT.

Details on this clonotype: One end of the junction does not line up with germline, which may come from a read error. CDR3 in DNA: TGTGCCAGCAGTTTAGGCGGACTGTATAATCAGCCTCAGCATTTT. Translation: CASSLGGLYNQPQHF. This chain connects TRBV12-3 or TRBV12-4 to TRBJ1-5; D ambiguous. This CDR3 is built from 15 residues.

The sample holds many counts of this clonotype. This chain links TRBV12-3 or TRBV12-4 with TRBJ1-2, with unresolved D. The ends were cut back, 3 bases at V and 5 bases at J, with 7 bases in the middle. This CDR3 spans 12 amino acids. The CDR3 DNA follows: TGTGCCAGCAGTTTCATGGGGTATGGCTACACCTTC. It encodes CASSFMGYGYTF.

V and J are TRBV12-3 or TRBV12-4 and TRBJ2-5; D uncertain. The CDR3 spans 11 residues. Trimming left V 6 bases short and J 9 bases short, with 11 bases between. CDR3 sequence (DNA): TGTGCCAGCAGCCTGACCCGGGCCCAGTACTTC. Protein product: CASSLTRAQYF.

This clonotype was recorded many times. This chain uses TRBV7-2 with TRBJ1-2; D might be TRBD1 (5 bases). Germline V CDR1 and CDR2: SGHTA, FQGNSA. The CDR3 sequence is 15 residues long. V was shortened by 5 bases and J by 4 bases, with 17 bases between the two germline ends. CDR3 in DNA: TGTGCCAGCAGCCCATACGCAGGCGGGGGCTATGGCTACACCTTC. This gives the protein CASSPYAGGGYGYTF.

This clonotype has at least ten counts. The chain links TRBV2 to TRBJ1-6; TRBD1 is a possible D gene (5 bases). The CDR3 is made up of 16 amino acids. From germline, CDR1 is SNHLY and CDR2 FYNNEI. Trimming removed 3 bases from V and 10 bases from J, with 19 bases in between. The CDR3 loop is CASSDNAGLLVSPLHF. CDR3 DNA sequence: TGTGCCAGCAGTGATAATGCAGGGTTATTGGTATCACCCCTCCACTTT.

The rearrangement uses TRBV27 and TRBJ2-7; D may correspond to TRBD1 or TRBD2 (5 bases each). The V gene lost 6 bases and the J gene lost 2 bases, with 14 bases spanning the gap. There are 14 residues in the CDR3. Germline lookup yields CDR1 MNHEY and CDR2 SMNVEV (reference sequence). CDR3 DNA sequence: TGTGCCAGCAGCCCTCACCGGGGCCCCTACGAGCAGTACTTC. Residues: CASSPHRGPYEQYF.

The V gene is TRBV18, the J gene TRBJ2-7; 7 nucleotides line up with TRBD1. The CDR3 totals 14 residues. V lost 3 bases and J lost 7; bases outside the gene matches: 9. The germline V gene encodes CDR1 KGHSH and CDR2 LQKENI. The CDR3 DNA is TGTGCCAGCTCACCTTCGAAGGGGGCGTGGGAGCAGTACTTC. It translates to CASSPSKGAWEQYF.

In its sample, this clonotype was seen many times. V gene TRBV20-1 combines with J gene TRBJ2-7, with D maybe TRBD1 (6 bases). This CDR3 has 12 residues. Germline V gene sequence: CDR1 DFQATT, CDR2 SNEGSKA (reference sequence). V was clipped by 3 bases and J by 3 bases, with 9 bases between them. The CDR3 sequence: CSARDSFYEQYF. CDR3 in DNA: TGCAGTGCTAGGGACAGCTTCTACGAGCAGTACTTC.

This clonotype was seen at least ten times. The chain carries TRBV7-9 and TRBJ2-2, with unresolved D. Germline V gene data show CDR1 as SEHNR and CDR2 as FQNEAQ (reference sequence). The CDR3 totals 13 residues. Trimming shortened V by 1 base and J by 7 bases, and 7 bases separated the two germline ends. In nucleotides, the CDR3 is TGTGCCAGCAGCTTAGTCAACGGCGGGGAGCTGTTTTTT. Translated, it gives CASSLVNGGELFF.

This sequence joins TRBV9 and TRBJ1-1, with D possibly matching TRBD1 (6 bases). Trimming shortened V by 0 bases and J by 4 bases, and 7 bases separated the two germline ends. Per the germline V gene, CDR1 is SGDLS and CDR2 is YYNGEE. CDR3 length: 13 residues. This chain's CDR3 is CASSVARGTEAFF. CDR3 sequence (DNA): TGTGCCAGCAGCGTAGCCAGGGGCACTGAAGCTTTCTTT. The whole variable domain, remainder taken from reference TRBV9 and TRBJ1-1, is DSGVTQTPKHLITATGQRVTLRCSPRSGDLSVYWYQQSLDQGLQFLIQYYNGEERAKGNILERFSAQQFPDLHSELNLSSLELGDSALYFCASSVARGTEAFFGQGTRLTVV.

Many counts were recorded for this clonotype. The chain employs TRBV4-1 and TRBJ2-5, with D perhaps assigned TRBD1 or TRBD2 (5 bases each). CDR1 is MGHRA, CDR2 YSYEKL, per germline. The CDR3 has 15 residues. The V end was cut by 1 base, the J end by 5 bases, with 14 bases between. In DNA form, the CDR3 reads TGCGCCAGCAGCCAAGTTCCCGGGGCGAGGGAGACCCAGTACTTC. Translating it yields CASSQVPGARETQYF.

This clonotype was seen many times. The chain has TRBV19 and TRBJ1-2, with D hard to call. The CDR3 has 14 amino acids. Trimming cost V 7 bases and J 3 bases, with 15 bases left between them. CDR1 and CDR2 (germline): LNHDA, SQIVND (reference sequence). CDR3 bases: TGTGCCAGTATCGGCCCCAGGACGGACTATGGCTACACCTTC. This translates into CASIGPRTDYGYTF.

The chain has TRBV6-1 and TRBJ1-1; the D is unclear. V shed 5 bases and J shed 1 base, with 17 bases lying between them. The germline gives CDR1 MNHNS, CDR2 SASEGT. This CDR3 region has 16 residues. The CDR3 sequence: CASSLRSGSGNTEAFF. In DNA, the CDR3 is TGTGCCAGCAGTCTAAGGTCCGGCTCGGGGAACACTGAAGCTTTCTTT.

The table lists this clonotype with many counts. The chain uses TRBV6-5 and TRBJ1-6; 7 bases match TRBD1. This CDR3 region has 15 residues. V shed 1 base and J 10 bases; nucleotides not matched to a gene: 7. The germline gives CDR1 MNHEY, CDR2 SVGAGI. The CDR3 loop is CASSYLGTEASPLHF. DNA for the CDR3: TGTGCCAGCAGTTACTTGGGGACAGAGGCCTCACCCCTCCACTTT.

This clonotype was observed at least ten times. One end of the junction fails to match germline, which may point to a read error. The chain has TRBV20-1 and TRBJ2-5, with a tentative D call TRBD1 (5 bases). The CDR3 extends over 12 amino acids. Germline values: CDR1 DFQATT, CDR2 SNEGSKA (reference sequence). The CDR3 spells CSASRTSEAQYF. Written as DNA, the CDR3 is TGCAGTGCCTCTCGGACATCAGAGGCCCAGTACTTC.

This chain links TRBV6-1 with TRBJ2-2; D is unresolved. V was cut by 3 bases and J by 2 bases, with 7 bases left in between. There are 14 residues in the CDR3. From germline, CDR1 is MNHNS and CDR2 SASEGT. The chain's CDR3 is CASSDKGNTGELFF. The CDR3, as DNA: TGTGCCAGCAGTGACAAAGGCAACACCGGGGAGCTGTTTTTT.

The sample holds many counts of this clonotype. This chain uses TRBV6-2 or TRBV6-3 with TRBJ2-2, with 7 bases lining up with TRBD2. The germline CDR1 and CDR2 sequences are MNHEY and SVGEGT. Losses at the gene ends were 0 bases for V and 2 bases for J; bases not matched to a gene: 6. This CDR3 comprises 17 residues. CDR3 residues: CASSYSRLAQNTGELFF. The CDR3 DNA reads TGTGCCAGCAGTTACTCGAGACTAGCTCAAAACACCGGGGAGCTGTTTTTT.

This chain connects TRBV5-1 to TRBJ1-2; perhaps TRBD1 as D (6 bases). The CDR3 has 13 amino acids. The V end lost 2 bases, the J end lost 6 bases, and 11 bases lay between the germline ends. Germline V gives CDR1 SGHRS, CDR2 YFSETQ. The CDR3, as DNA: TGCGCCAGCAGCTTCGGCCAGGGGAATGGCTACACCTTC. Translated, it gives CASSFGQGNGYTF.

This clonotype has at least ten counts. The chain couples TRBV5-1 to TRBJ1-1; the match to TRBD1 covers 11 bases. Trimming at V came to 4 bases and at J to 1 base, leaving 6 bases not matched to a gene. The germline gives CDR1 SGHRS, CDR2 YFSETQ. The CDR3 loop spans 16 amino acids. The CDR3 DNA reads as TGCGCCAGCAGCATCACCGGGACAGGGGGGAACACTGAAGCTTTCTTT. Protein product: CASSITGTGGNTEAFF.

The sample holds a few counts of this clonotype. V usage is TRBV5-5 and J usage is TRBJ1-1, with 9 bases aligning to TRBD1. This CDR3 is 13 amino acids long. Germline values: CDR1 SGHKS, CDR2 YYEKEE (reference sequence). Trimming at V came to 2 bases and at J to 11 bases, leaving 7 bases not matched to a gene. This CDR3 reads CASSFPGQGNAFF. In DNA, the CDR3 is TGTGCCAGCAGCTTCCCGGGACAGGGAAACGCTTTCTTT. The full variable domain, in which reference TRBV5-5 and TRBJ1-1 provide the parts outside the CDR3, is DAGVTQSPTHLIKTRGQQVTLRCSPISGHKSVSWYQQVLGQGPQFIFQYYEKEERGRGNFPDRFSARQFPNYSSELNVNALLLGDSALYLCASSFPGQGNAFFGQGTRLTVV.

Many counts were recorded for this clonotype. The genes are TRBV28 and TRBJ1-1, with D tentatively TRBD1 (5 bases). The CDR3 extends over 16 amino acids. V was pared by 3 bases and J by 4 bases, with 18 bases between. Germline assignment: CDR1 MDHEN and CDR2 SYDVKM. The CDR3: CASSLTGTTIGTEAFF. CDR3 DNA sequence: TGTGCCAGCAGTTTGACCGGGACGACAATCGGCACTGAAGCTTTCTTT.

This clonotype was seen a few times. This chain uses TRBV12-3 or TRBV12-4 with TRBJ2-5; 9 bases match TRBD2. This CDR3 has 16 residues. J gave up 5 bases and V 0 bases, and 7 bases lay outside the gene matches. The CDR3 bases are TGTGCCAGCAGTTTAGCTAGCGGGGGAGGCGGGGAGACCCAGTACTTC. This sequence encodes CASSLASGGGGETQYF.

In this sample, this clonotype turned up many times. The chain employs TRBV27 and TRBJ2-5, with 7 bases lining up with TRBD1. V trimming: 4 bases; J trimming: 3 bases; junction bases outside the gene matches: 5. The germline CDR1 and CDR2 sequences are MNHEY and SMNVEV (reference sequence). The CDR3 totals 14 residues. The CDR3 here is CASSSAGTEETQYF. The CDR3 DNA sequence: TGTGCCAGCAGTTCCGCCGGGACAGAAGAGACCCAGTACTTC.

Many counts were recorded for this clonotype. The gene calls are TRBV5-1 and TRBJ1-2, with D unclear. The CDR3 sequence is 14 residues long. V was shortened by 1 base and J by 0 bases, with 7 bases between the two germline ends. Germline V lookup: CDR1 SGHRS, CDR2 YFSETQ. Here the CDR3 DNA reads TGCGCCAGCAGCTTGCTACAGTCTAACTATGGCTACACCTTC. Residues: CASSLLQSNYGYTF.

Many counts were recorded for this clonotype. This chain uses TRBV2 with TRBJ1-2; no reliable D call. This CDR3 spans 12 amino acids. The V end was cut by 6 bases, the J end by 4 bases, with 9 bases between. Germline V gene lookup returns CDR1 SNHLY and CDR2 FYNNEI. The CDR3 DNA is TGTGCCAGCAGCGAGGGAAGCTATGGCTACACCTTC. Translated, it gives CASSEGSYGYTF.

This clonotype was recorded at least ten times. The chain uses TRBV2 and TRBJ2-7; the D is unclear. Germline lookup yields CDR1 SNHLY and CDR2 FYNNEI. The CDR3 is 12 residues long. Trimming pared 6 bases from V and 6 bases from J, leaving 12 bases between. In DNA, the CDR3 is TGTGCCAGCAGGGCCTCCTTCCCCGAGCAGTACTTC. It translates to CASRASFPEQYF.

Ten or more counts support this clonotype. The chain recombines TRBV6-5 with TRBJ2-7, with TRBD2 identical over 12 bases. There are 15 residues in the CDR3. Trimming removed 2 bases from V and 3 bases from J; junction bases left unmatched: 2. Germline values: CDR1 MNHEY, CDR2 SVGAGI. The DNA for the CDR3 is TGTGCCAGCAGTTACCTGACTAGCGGGGGCTACGAGCAGTACTTC. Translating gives CASSYLTSGGYEQYF.

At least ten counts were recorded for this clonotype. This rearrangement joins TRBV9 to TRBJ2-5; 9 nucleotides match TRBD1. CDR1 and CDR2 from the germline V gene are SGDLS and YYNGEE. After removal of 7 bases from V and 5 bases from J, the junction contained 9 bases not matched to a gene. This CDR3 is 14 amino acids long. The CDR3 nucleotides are TGTGCCAGCGGGAAGACAGGGGGAGGGGAGACCCAGTACTTC. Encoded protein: CASGKTGGGETQYF. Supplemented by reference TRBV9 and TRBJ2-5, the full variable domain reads DSGVTQTPKHLITATGQRVTLRCSPRSGDLSVYWYQQSLDQGLQFLIQYYNGEERAKGNILERFSAQQFPDLHSELNLSSLELGDSALYFCASGKTGGGETQYFGPGTRLLVL.